Sequencing of this T cell receptor (beta chain) was carried out in a study of T cell responses to AZD1222 COVID-19 vaccine (dated by TCRdb to 2020 to 2022). As for the study more broadly: AZD1222 recipients whose second dose came at about 4 weeks and those whose second dose came at about 12 weeks were combined into one group, since spike-specific TCR depth and breadth did not differ between the two schedules. A total of 233 trial participants underwent TCR sequencing, of whom 200 to 220 had received two doses of AZD1222 and 26 had received two doses of the MenACWY control vaccine. Trial participants were enrolled by age into 18-55, 56-69 and 70-plus year subgroups, with roughly 160, 29 and 62 TCR-sequenced participants respectively. General study outcomes and caveats: No day 14 peak-response samples were available, so repertoires were characterized only after the peak T cell response. Spike-specific TCR breadth and depth rose significantly after two AZD1222 doses compared with day 0 and with MenACWY recipients. The 56-69-year group was small, and its depth increase did not reach significance, likely because of low power. Nearly half of unique spike-specific TCRs reportedly recognized epitopes outside regions mutated in the B.1.351 and B.1.1.7 variants. Conclusions about previously exposed vaccinees are limited, since just a handful of AZD1222 recipients were seropositive for SARS-CoV-2 at baseline. Most participants were white British and females outnumbered males, and the authors suggested that clonal diversity may have been underestimated. Vaccine-associated CD4 TCRs spanned the whole spike protein, with dominant responses in regions 160-218 and 743-854.

Taken with the paper, the label for time point translates to: baseline before first vaccination. Vaccinee samples were obtained from the UK trials COV001 and COV002, which included a single-blind randomized controlled phase 2/3 trial of AZD1222 (ChAdOx1 nCoV-19) in healthy adults. Trial participant PBMC samples were collected at day 0 and day 28 after the second dose for TCRbeta chain sequencing. The CDR3 regions of human TCRbeta chains were analyzed by immunosequencing. For the original study's pipeline: TCRs in the repertoires were compared against a reference library of SARS-CoV-2-specific TCRs that had been generated with the MIRA antigen-specificity platform. Breadth was defined as the fraction of unique TCRs that were SARS-CoV-2-associated. Depth was defined as the fraction of total T cells that were SARS-CoV-2-associated. Each spike-specific TCR was assigned to its reactive spike region and to a CD4 or CD8 class using the MIRA data. Log10-transformed breadth and depth values were compared by one-way ANOVA with Sidak's multiple comparisons tests. TCRdb obtained this table from immuneACCESS and retained in-frame rearrangements with V and J assigned. These tables miss some clones; where compared with another copy, unresolved V genes account for less than half of the shortfall, and the remainder is unexplained. The V and J calls and clone size are taken from that table; D and trimming were inferred from the DNA. For this sample there are around 100,000 clones; 85% to 90% appear just once. The ten biggest clones cover approximately 15% of the sample.

A word on this clone: No antigen is known for it. Base qualities are missing; no much larger clone stands one base away.

The sequence came from an adult in good health. The specimen comprised peripheral blood, sampled on day 0 of AZD1222 vaccination.

The CDR3: CASSEPAAGGFEQYF. The DNA is as follows: TGTGCCAGCAGTGAACCCGCCGCAGGGGGCTTTGAGCAGTACTTC. This sequence uses TRBV25-1 and TRBJ2-7; TRBD1 fits 8 bases in the junction. Counted from cysteine to phenylalanine, this CDR3 has 15 amino acids. The retained sequence is limited to the CDR3, 45 bases, with the frame set at the first base. Here V drops 2 bases and J drops 7 bases, and the junction holds 10 bases not matched to any gene. In the germline V gene, CDR1 corresponds to MGHDK and CDR2 to SYGVNS.